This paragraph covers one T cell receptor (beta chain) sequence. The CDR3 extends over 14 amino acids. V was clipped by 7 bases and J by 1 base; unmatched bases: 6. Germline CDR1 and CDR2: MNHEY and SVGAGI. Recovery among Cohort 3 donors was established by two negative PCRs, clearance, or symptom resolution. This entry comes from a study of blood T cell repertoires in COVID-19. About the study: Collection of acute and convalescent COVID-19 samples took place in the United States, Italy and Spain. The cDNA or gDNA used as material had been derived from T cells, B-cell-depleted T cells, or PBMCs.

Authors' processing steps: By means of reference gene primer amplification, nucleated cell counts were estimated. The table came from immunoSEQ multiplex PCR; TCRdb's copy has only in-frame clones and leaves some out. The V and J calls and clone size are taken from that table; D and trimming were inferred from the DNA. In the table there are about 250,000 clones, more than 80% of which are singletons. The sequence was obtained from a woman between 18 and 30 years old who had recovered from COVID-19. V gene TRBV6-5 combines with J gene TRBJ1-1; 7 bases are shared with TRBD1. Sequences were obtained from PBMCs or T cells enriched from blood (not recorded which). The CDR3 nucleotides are TGTGCCAGCATTCTGGACAGGACGAACACTGAAGCTTTCTTT. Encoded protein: CASILDRTNTEAFF.